One T cell receptor beta chain is described in this entry. What it binds is unknown. Assay: immunoSEQ multiplex PCR; the TCRdb copy retains only in-frame clones and omits some. The sample gives under 200,000 clones, about 90% of which show up once; approximately 10% is in the top ten. Germline trimming cut 2 bases from V and 4 bases from J; bases unmatched to any gene: 7. Looked up from germline, CDR1 is SGHKS and CDR2 is YYEKEE (reference sequence). The CDR3 runs to 15 residues. This entry comes from a study of cytomegalovirus exposure and HLA in healthy donors. The study, taken as a whole, reports: In vitro confirmation showed three CMV-associated chains to be CMV antigen specific. TCR beta chains numbering under 200 were designated cytomegalovirus-associated. The tendency of first-cohort TCR clusters to co-occur in the 120 or so validation repertoires was identified by a subsequent analysis.

The genes are TRBV5-5 and TRBJ2-7; 9 positions agree with TRBD1. The clonotype was recovered from a woman younger than 35 in good health and CMV-seropositive. Sequences were obtained from PBMCs. CDR3 nucleotides: TGTGCCAGCAGCTTTGGGACAGGGCTATTTTACGAGCAGTACTTC. It encodes CASSFGTGLFYEQYF. Full variable domain (outside the CDR3, taken from reference TRBV5-5 and TRBJ2-7): DAGVTQSPTHLIKTRGQQVTLRCSPISGHKSVSWYQQVLGQGPQFIFQYYEKEERGRGNFPDRFSARQFPNYSSELNVNALLLGDSALYLCASSFGTGLFYEQYFGPGTRLTVT.